What follows are 31 T cell receptor beta chains derived from one specimen sequenced in a study of blood T cell repertoires in COVID-19. Produced via immunoSEQ multiplex PCR; TCRdb's table is partial and in-frame only. Among over 150,000 clones listed, roughly 88% were seen once. Material: peripheral blood. The origin of the receptors is a man younger than 35 with COVID-19, enrolled during active disease.

This clone was seen repeatedly, ten times or more. The same CDR3 is also encoded by other DNA sequences in this sample. The chain couples TRBV7-9 to TRBJ1-2; the D gene is possibly TRBD1 (6 bases). Germline V gene sequence: CDR1 SEHNR, CDR2 FQNEAQ (reference sequence). The CDR3 is 14 amino acids. V dropped 5 bases and J dropped 1 base, with 11 bases sitting between them. CDR3 DNA: TGTGCCAGCAGCCCCGGACAGTTTAACTATGGCTACACCTTC. As protein: CASSPGQFNYGYTF. Filled out from reference TRBV7-9 and TRBJ1-2, the complete variable domain reads DTGVSQNPRHKITKRGQNVTFRCDPISEHNRLYWYRQTLGQGPEFLTYFQNEAQLEKSRLLSDRFSAERPKGSFSTLEIQRTEQGDSAMYLCASSPGQFNYGYTFGSGTRLTVV.

The V gene is TRBV19, the J gene TRBJ1-5; 7 bases are a match to TRBD1. J was trimmed by 6 bases and V by 5 bases; bases with no gene match: 7. CDR3 length: 14 residues. CDR1 is LNHDA and CDR2 is SQIVND in the germline V gene (reference sequence). The DNA of the CDR3 is TGTGCCAGTAGTCCGGACAGGTCCCGTCAGCCCCAGCATTTT. This encodes CASSPDRSRQPQHF.

Written as DNA, the CDR3 is TGTGCCAGCAGCTTAGGGTTGCAGTATAATTCACCCCTCCACTTT. Protein: CASSLGLQYNSPLHF. The V gene is TRBV7-2, the J gene TRBJ1-6; no firm D call. The CDR3 length is 15 residues. The V end lost 1 base, the J end lost 4 bases, and 8 bases lay between the germline ends. Germline-derived CDR1 and CDR2 are SGHTA and FQGNSA.

The chain uses TRBV4-2 and TRBJ2-7, with TRBD1 matching 8 bases. CDR3 length: 16 residues. Trimming at V came to 2 bases and at J to 3 bases, leaving 9 bases not matched to a gene. The germline CDR1 and CDR2 sequences are LGHNA and YNFKEQ. CDR3 nucleotides: TGTGCCAGCAGCCAAATACCGGGACAGGTCGTCTACGAGCAGTACTTC. It is translated as CASSQIPGQVVYEQYF.

The V and J genes are TRBV4-1 and TRBJ2-4; possible D gene TRBD2, 6 bases. This CDR3 spans 14 amino acids. V shed 0 bases and J shed 11 bases, with 14 bases lying between them. In germline, CDR1 is MGHRA, CDR2 YSYEKL. The CDR3 is CASSQDPAGGVQYF. CDR3 DNA sequence: TGCGCCAGCAGCCAAGATCCAGCCGGGGGAGTTCAGTACTTC.

The chain joins TRBV4-1 to TRBJ1-1, with D unresolved. This CDR3 contains 13 residues. The V gene's germline CDR1 is MGHRA and CDR2 YSYEKL. Trimming shortened V by 1 base and J by 3 bases, and 6 bases separated the two germline ends. The CDR3 loop is CASSQAEDTEAFF. CDR3 coding DNA: TGCGCCAGCAGCCAAGCGGAGGACACTGAAGCTTTCTTT.

This clone was counted a few times. This chain joins TRBV6-1 and TRBJ2-3, with TRBD2 matching over 9 bases. This CDR3 is 17 amino acids long. Germline CDR1 MNHNS, CDR2 SASEGT. Losses at the gene ends were 2 bases for V and 0 bases for J; bases not matched to a gene: 6. The CDR3 loop is CASSEFFTSGSTDTQYF. The CDR3 bases are TGTGCCAGCAGTGAATTCTTTACTAGCGGGAGCACAGATACGCAGTATTTT.

This chain joins TRBV18 and TRBJ1-5; 9 bases map to TRBD1. Germline trimming cut 3 bases from V and 5 bases from J; bases unmatched to any gene: 2. The germline V gene has CDR1 KGHSH and CDR2 LQKENI. This CDR3 has 14 residues. The CDR3 DNA is TGTGCCAGCTCACCTGACAGGGGGTATCAGCCCCAGCATTTT. As protein: CASSPDRGYQPQHF. Drawing the rest from reference TRBV18 and TRBJ1-5, the complete variable domain is NAGVMQNPRHLVRRRGQEARLRCSPMKGHSHVYWYRQLPEEGLKFMVYLQKENIIDESGMPKERFSAEFPKEGPSILRIQQVVRGDSAAYFCASSPDRGYQPQHFGDGTRLSIL.

The V gene is TRBV12-3 or TRBV12-4, the J gene TRBJ2-1; no clear D. This CDR3 contains 13 residues. Trimming took 3 bases from V and 7 from J, leaving 10 bases between them. The CDR3 reads CASSFWYTNEQFF. DNA of the CDR3: TGTGCCAGCAGTTTTTGGTACACAAATGAGCAGTTCTTC.

V gene TRBV2 combines with J gene TRBJ2-1, with 9 bases aligning to TRBD1. This CDR3 spans 14 amino acids. V dropped 3 bases and J dropped 9; count of bases not matched to a gene: 6. CDR1 and CDR2 from the germline V gene are SNHLY and FYNNEI. CDR3 bases: TGTGCCAGCAGTGAGGGACAGGGAGTAACTGAGCAGTTCTTC. Encoded protein: CASSEGQGVTEQFF.

This clone came up once. For the CDR3, the DNA is TGTGCCAGCAGTTTAGGGGGGACTAGCGGGCTCCCCTACGAGCAGTACTTC. This translates into CASSLGGTSGLPYEQYF. This chain connects TRBV27 to TRBJ2-7; 12 nucleotides match TRBD2. Germline V gene data show CDR1 as MNHEY and CDR2 as SMNVEV (reference sequence). The length of the CDR3 is 17 residues. The J segment lost 2 bases and the V segment lost 2 bases, leaving 7 bases of the junction unmatched.

This clone has only one observation. The genes are TRBV14 and TRBJ2-1, with D uncertain. Between the trimmed V and J ends, which lost 4 bases and 7 bases, there was a span of 5 bases. CDR1 and CDR2 (germline): SGHDN, FVKESK. This CDR3 is 11 amino acids long. CDR3 DNA: TGTGCCAGCAGCCGTACAAATGAGCAGTTCTTC. Its protein is CASSRTNEQFF.

J is TRBJ1-2 and V is TRBV14; TRBD1 is a possible D gene (6 bases). Trimming pared 1 base from V and 2 bases from J, leaving 8 bases between. There are 14 residues in the CDR3. Germline V gene lookup returns CDR1 SGHDN and CDR2 FVKESK. The CDR3 reads CASSQATGNYGYTF. In DNA form, the CDR3 reads TGTGCCAGCAGCCAAGCCACAGGGAACTATGGCTACACCTTC.

J is TRBJ2-5 and V is TRBV21-1; TRBD2, the D gene given by the table, was not confirmed from the DNA. TRBV21-1 is deemed a pseudogene. The CDR3 runs to 13 residues. The CDR3: CAVGRENQETQYF. CDR3 DNA sequence: TGTGCCGTTGGGAGGGAAAACCAAGAGACCCAGTACTTC.

The chain recombines TRBV2 with TRBJ1-1; no clear D. Germline CDR1 and CDR2: SNHLY and FYNNEI. This CDR3 spans 12 amino acids. V shed 6 bases and J shed 5 bases, with 10 bases lying between them. The CDR3 is CASSGSRTEAFF. DNA for the CDR3: TGTGCCAGCAGCGGGAGTAGGACTGAAGCTTTCTTT.

The V and J genes are TRBV6-6 and TRBJ1-2, with 9 bases matching TRBD1. Germline loops: CDR1 MNHNY, CDR2 SVGAGI (reference sequence). J gave up 2 bases and V 6 bases, and 7 bases lay outside the gene matches. The CDR3 covers 15 residues. The CDR3: CASSPDRGANYGYTF. The DNA of the CDR3 is TGTGCCAGCAGCCCCGACAGGGGGGCAAACTATGGCTACACCTTC.

The V and J genes are TRBV6-6 and TRBJ1-1; tentatively, D is TRBD1 (6 bases). V was clipped by 3 bases and J by 0 bases, with 14 bases between them. The CDR3 runs 16 residues. CDR1 and CDR2 from the germline V gene are MNHNY and SVGAGI (reference sequence). For the CDR3, the DNA is TGTGCCAGCAGTTATCCCCGGACAGAATTGAACACTGAAGCTTTCTTT. It is translated as CASSYPRTELNTEAFF.

This chain joins TRBV6-5 and TRBJ2-7; TRBD1 might be the D (5 bases). Germline values: CDR1 MNHEY, CDR2 SVGAGI. The ends were cut back, 4 bases at V and 7 bases at J, with 14 bases in the middle. The CDR3 length is 13 residues. DNA for the CDR3: TGTGCCAGCAGTTCCCACTACTCAGGGGAGCAGTACTTC. It translates to CASSSHYSGEQYF.

This clone has a single count. This chain connects TRBV7-6 to TRBJ2-2; 12 bases are a match to TRBD2. CDR1 is SGHVS and CDR2 is FNYEAQ in the germline V gene. Trimming took 4 bases from V and 9 from J; bases not matched to a gene: 9. This CDR3 spans 16 amino acids. CDR3 residues: CASSSLGTSGRRELFF. DNA of the CDR3: TGTGCCAGCAGCTCCCTAGGAACTAGCGGGAGGCGGGAGCTGTTTTTT.

The chain is built from TRBV6-6 and TRBJ1-5; D gene ambiguous. Per the germline V gene, CDR1 is MNHNY and CDR2 is SVGAGI (reference sequence). Trimming shortened V by 0 bases and J by 9 bases, and 9 bases separated the two germline ends. The CDR3 runs 13 residues. The CDR3 reads CASSYSPLGPQHF. The CDR3 DNA is TGTGCCAGCAGTTACTCCCCACTTGGGCCCCAGCATTTT.

This clone was seen a handful of times. The chain combines TRBV13 with TRBJ2-2; 11 bases match TRBD1. CDR1 and CDR2 from the germline V gene are PRHDT and FYEKMQ (reference sequence). The CDR3 totals 17 residues. V shed 5 bases and J 4 bases; nucleotides not matched to a gene: 9. CDR3 residues: CASSPPIGTGGTGELFF. In nucleotides, the CDR3 is TGTGCCAGCAGCCCTCCGATCGGGACAGGGGGCACCGGGGAGCTGTTTTTT.

V is TRBV10-3 and J is TRBJ2-7; TRBD2 aligns across 7 bases. Germline lookup yields CDR1 ENHRY and CDR2 SYGVKD. Trimming took 5 bases from V and 4 from J; bases not matched to a gene: 5. The CDR3 sequence is 13 residues long. Written as DNA, the CDR3 is TGTGCCATCAGTCGCGGGAGCATTTACGAGCAGTACTTC. Protein product: CAISRGSIYEQYF.

This clone has a single count. The chain carries TRBV10-3 and TRBJ2-3; 9 bases are shared with TRBD1. CDR1 is ENHRY and CDR2 is SYGVKD in the germline V gene. The CDR3 sequence is 14 residues long. V was clipped by 6 bases and J by 5 bases; unmatched bases: 6. CDR3 amino acids: CAIRVDRGGDTQYF. CDR3 nucleotides: TGTGCCATCAGAGTGGACAGGGGAGGAGATACGCAGTATTTT.

V and J are TRBV5-6 and TRBJ1-1, with D possibly being TRBD1 (6 bases). The germline V and J ends were trimmed by 3 bases and 6 bases, with 12 bases remaining between them. The germline gives CDR1 SGHDT, CDR2 YYEEEE. The CDR3 runs 13 residues. The CDR3 nucleotides read TGTGCCAGCAGCTGGGGGGGGCCGGCTGAAGCTTTCTTT. Translating gives CASSWGGPAEAFF.

This chain uses TRBV5-6 with TRBJ2-3, with TRBD2 matching over 7 bases. In germline, CDR1 is SGHDT, CDR2 YYEEEE. V trimming: 2 bases; J trimming: 4 bases; junction bases outside the gene matches: 7. The CDR3 is 15 residues long. The DNA for the CDR3 is TGTGCCAGCAGCTTTGGTGCGGGAGAGTCAGATACGCAGTATTTT. Its translation: CASSFGAGESDTQYF. Combining the CDR3 with reference TRBV5-6 and TRBJ2-3 gives the whole variable domain DAGVTQSPTHLIKTRGQQVTLRCSPKSGHDTVSWYQQALGQGPQFIFQYYEEEERQRGNFPDRFSGHQFPNYSSELNVNALLLGDSALYLCASSFGAGESDTQYFGPGTRLTVL.

The rearrangement uses TRBV7-2 and TRBJ2-3; TRBD2 might be the D (5 bases). The CDR3 runs to 16 residues. In germline, CDR1 is SGHTA, CDR2 FQGNSA. Trimming took off 2 bases at V and 2 bases at J, with 14 bases between the two ends. CDR3 sequence reads: CASSLMPSGYTDTQYF. DNA for the CDR3: TGTGCCAGCAGCTTAATGCCGAGCGGATACACAGATACGCAGTATTTT.

This clone was counted once. This rearrangement joins TRBV6-6 to TRBJ2-7, with a weak D call TRBD2 (5 bases). This CDR3 has 14 residues. From germline, CDR1 is MNHNY and CDR2 SVGAGI (reference sequence). Deletions cut 5 bases from V and 2 bases from J, with 13 bases between. DNA of the CDR3: TGTGCCAGCAGTACGGAGCGGCCCACCTACGAGCAGTACTTC. As protein: CASSTERPTYEQYF.

The chain is built from TRBV2 and TRBJ2-1, with 10 bases identical to TRBD2. V was pared by 6 bases and J by 0 bases, with 5 bases of the junction left unmatched. Germline CDR1 SNHLY, CDR2 FYNNEI. This CDR3 has 16 residues. The CDR3 region is CASRMLAGGSYNEQFF. The DNA for the CDR3 is TGTGCCAGCAGGATGTTAGCGGGAGGCTCCTACAATGAGCAGTTCTTC.

J is TRBJ2-5 and V is TRBV4-1, with 7 positions matching TRBD1. V dropped 4 bases and J dropped 4; count of bases not matched to a gene: 9. The length of the CDR3 is 15 residues. CDR1 is MGHRA, CDR2 YSYEKL, per germline. CDR3 protein: CASSRGTAVGETQYF. The CDR3 region has the DNA TGCGCCAGCAGCCGAGGGACAGCCGTCGGAGAGACCCAGTACTTC.

This chain uses TRBV6-1 with TRBJ1-3; unclear D gene. Deletions cut 1 base from V and 0 bases from J, with 16 bases between. Germline V gives CDR1 MNHNS, CDR2 SASEGT. The CDR3 loop spans 18 amino acids. Written as DNA, the CDR3 is TGTGCCAGCAGTGAAGGGCTCAGACTTGGAGGCTCTGGAAACACCATATATTTT. Its protein product is CASSEGLRLGGSGNTIYF.

This clone was seen only a few times. V is TRBV28 and J is TRBJ2-7; 9 bases map to TRBD2. Per the germline V gene, CDR1 is MDHEN and CDR2 is SYDVKM. V lost 6 bases and J lost 4; bases outside the gene matches: 7. The CDR3 totals 14 residues. For the CDR3, the DNA is TGTGCCAGCAGGGTAGCGGGAGACGGTTACGAGCAGTACTTC. It specifies CASRVAGDGYEQYF.